This T cell receptor (beta chain) was identified in a study of read filtering for tumor transcriptome and immune sequencing. Broader study findings: This fraction held mixed bone marrow immune cells after CD138-negative sorting.

This library used roughly 370 ng RNA and molecular barcoded adaptors spanning alpha/delta and beta/gamma chains. TCRdb re-derived calls from the reads in MiXCR, one entry per CDR3 protein. The sample holds about 5,800 distinct CDR3 sequences; 21% are singletons and the top ten take 20% to 25%. By share, this clonotype counts as medium-sized (0.01 to 0.1%). Its target is not known. Germline CDR1 and CDR2: MGHRA and YSYEKL. This CDR3 has 17 amino acids. The trim removed 0 bases at V and 7 bases at J, leaving 10 bases unmatched. This receptor was identified in a donor at least 40 years old with multiple myeloma. The sequencing sample was made of a population of CD138-negative cells sorted from bone marrow. This chain links TRBV4-1 with TRBJ2-2; TRBD2 agrees at 8 bases. The CDR3 spells CASSQEAGAGVGGELFF. The CDR3 DNA reads as TGCGCCAGCAGCCAAGAGGCTGGAGCGGGAGTTGGCGGGGAGCTGTTTTTT.